These 20 T cell receptor beta chains share one sample of origin, sequenced in a study of cytomegalovirus exposure and HLA in healthy donors (dated by TCRdb to 2016 to 2017). The method behind the library was the immunoSEQ multiplex PCR assay. The multiplex PCR relied on a mix of 60 forward primers for TCR Vbeta segments and 13 reverse primers for TCR Jbeta segments. In its TCRdb copy, this immuneACCESS table keeps in-frame sequences only and misses some clones. Where compared with another copy, unresolved V genes explain less than half of these, and the others have no known cause. The sample table shows some 180,000 clones, and 85% are seen once. The top ten clones comprise under 3% of the sample. Source material: PBMCs. Receptors were obtained from a woman aged 45-60 years in good health and CMV-seronegative.

This sequence joins TRBV11-1 and TRBJ2-5; 11 nucleotides match TRBD1. Germline CDR1 SGHAT, CDR2 FQDESV (reference sequence). The CDR3 length is 15 residues. Trimming at V came to 5 bases and at J to 2 bases, leaving 4 bases not matched to a gene. CDR3 sequence reads: CASSRDRGSQETQYF. The CDR3 nucleotides read TGTGCCAGCAGCCGGGACAGGGGGTCTCAAGAGACCCAGTACTTC.

The rearrangement uses TRBV10-3 and TRBJ2-2, with D tentatively TRBD2 (6 bases). Looked up from germline, CDR1 is ENHRY and CDR2 is SYGVKD. The CDR3 sequence is 23 residues long. V was pared by 3 bases and J by 1 base, with 33 bases between. In DNA form, the CDR3 reads TGTGCCATCAGTGATTTCTTTTTTAATCCGGCCGGACTACTCAGCAGGAACACCGGGGAGCTGTTTTTT. Protein product: CAISDFFFNPAGLLSRNTGELFF.

The chain uses TRBV18 and TRBJ1-2; 7 nucleotides align to TRBD1. The CDR3 has 14 residues. Trimming at V came to 3 bases and at J to 3 bases, leaving 4 bases not matched to a gene. Germline assignment: CDR1 KGHSH and CDR2 LQKENI. For the CDR3, the DNA is TGTGCCAGCTCACCCTCTACAGGGGACTATGGCTACACCTTC. This sequence encodes CASSPSTGDYGYTF.

There are a few counts of this clone. The chain employs TRBV4-1 and TRBJ2-7; tentative D call: TRBD2 (6 bases). The CDR3 contains 13 residues. CDR1 is MGHRA, CDR2 YSYEKL, per germline. Trimming removed 1 base at V and 2 bases at J, with 6 bases between. CDR3 residues: CASSQGLAYEQYF. CDR3 nucleotides: TGCGCCAGCAGCCAAGGACTAGCCTACGAGCAGTACTTC.

The chain has TRBV5-1 and TRBJ2-1; D might be TRBD2 (5 bases). V was clipped by 0 bases and J by 13 bases, with 17 bases between them. CDR1 is SGHRS and CDR2 is YFSETQ in the germline V gene. There are 14 residues in the CDR3. As DNA, the CDR3 is TGCGCCAGCAGCTTGGCTGGTTACGCGACTAAACAGTTCTTC. Translating it yields CASSLAGYATKQFF.

The genes are TRBV9 and TRBJ2-7, with 14 nucleotides matching TRBD2. The CDR3 covers 15 residues. Germline V lookup: CDR1 SGDLS, CDR2 YYNGEE. J was trimmed by 7 bases and V by 3 bases; bases with no gene match: 6. The CDR3 coding sequence is TGTGCCAGCAGCGGCGGGACTAGCGGGAGTGGTGAGCAGTACTTC. This sequence encodes CASSGGTSGSGEQYF.

The CDR3 DNA reads as TGTGCCAGCAGCTTCGGCTCGACGGGAGATACGCAGTATTTT. This translates into CASSFGSTGDTQYF. The chain employs TRBV5-5 and TRBJ2-3; D uncertain. The CDR3 consists of 14 residues. V lost 2 bases and J 5 bases, leaving 12 bases between the germline ends. Per the germline V gene, CDR1 is SGHKS and CDR2 is YYEKEE (reference sequence).

V and J are TRBV7-2 and TRBJ2-1; D is uncertain. The CDR3 has 12 amino acids. Trimming cost V 5 bases and J 5 bases, with 7 bases left between them. The germline V gene encodes CDR1 SGHTA and CDR2 FQGNSA. CDR3 sequence (DNA): TGTGCCAGCAGCCCTTTTAACAATGAGCAGTTCTTC. Translated, it gives CASSPFNNEQFF.

The chain links TRBV28 to TRBJ2-1; 10 bases are a match to TRBD2. This CDR3 is built from 16 residues. Germline assignment: CDR1 MDHEN and CDR2 SYDVKM. V dropped 2 bases and J dropped 4; count of bases not matched to a gene: 5. As DNA, the CDR3 is TGTGCCAGCAGTTTACCAGCGGGAGGGCTATACAATGAGCAGTTCTTC. The encoded protein is CASSLPAGGLYNEQFF. The full variable domain, in which reference TRBV28 and TRBJ2-1 provide the parts outside the CDR3, is DVKVTQSSRYLVKRTGEKVFLECVQDMDHENMFWYRQDPGLGLRLIYFSYDVKMKEKGDIPEGYSVSREKKERFSLILESASTNQTSMYLCASSLPAGGLYNEQFFGPGTRLTVL.

The chain combines TRBV27 with TRBJ2-1, with TRBD2 as a possible D gene (6 bases). This CDR3 has 13 amino acids. V was clipped by 5 bases and J by 6 bases, with 11 bases between them. From germline, CDR1 is MNHEY and CDR2 SMNVEV (reference sequence). The CDR3 protein is CASSPGLINEQFF. The CDR3 DNA follows: TGTGCCAGCAGTCCGGGACTCATCAATGAGCAGTTCTTC.

V gene TRBV2 combines with J gene TRBJ2-5; 10 nucleotides match TRBD2. Matching the DNA end better, TRBJ2-7 makes the J call doubtful. Germline CDR1 reads SNHLY; CDR2 reads FYNNEI. The CDR3 length is 16 residues. The chain's CDR3 is CASSVVASGSSYEQYF. CDR3 bases: TGTGCCAGCAGTGTGGTTGCTAGCGGGAGCTCCTACGAGCAGTACTTC.

This chain uses TRBV27 with TRBJ2-1, with 8 bases fitting TRBD2. Germline lookup yields CDR1 MNHEY and CDR2 SMNVEV (reference sequence). V lost 8 bases, J lost 6 bases, and 12 bases stayed unmatched. The CDR3 totals 15 residues. CDR3 region: CASWGLAGLSNEQFF. The CDR3 DNA is TGTGCCAGCTGGGGCCTAGCGGGCCTAAGCAATGAGCAGTTCTTC.

V usage is TRBV28 and J usage is TRBJ2-1; a possible D gene is TRBD2 (6 bases). V lost 5 bases, J lost 7 bases, and 12 bases lay in between. This CDR3 is built from 13 residues. Germline CDR1 and CDR2: MDHEN and SYDVKM. The CDR3 protein is CASSPGEKNEQFF. CDR3 in DNA: TGTGCCAGCAGTCCGGGAGAAAAGAATGAGCAGTTCTTC.

J is TRBJ2-2 and V is TRBV28, with D perhaps TRBD2 (6 bases). The CDR3 extends over 16 amino acids. V was pared by 2 bases and J by 0 bases, with 10 bases between. Germline-derived CDR1 and CDR2 are MDHEN and SYDVKM. CDR3 residues: CASSLGTSPNTGELFF. CDR3 coding DNA: TGTGCCAGCAGTTTAGGGACTTCACCGAACACCGGGGAGCTGTTTTTT.

V is TRBV5-1 and J is TRBJ1-5; no reliable D call. V gave up 5 bases and J gave up 0 bases, with 12 bases separating them. CDR1 and CDR2 from the germline V gene are SGHRS and YFSETQ. The CDR3 runs 15 residues. The CDR3 loop reads CASRSSADSNQPQHF. DNA of the CDR3: TGCGCCAGCAGATCTTCTGCGGATAGCAATCAGCCCCAGCATTTT. Together with reference TRBV5-1 and TRBJ1-5, the CDR3 gives the full variable domain: KAGVTQTPRYLIKTRGQQVTLSCSPISGHRSVSWYQQTPGQGLQFLFEYFSETQRNKGNFPGRFSGRQFSNSRSEMNVSTLELGDSALYLCASRSSADSNQPQHFGDGTRLSIL.

Details on this clone: A read error may account for a junction end that differs from germline. Additional DNA sequences in this sample encode the identical CDR3. The chain has TRBV7-9 and TRBJ1-3; no reliable D call. The length of the CDR3 is 13 residues. Germline V gene lookup returns CDR1 SEHNR and CDR2 FQNEAQ (reference sequence). DNA for the CDR3: TGTGCCAGCAGCTTCGGGTCTGGTAACACCATATATTTT. Its protein is CASSFGSGNTIYF.

The CDR3 here is CASSKTGNTEAFF. The CDR3 nucleotides read TGCGCCAGCAGCAAGACAGGGAACACTGAAGCTTTCTTT. The chain employs TRBV5-1 and TRBJ1-1; possibly TRBD1 for D (6 bases). Trimming cost V 4 bases and J 1 base, with 8 bases left between them. Germline CDR1 and CDR2: SGHRS and YFSETQ. The CDR3 totals 13 residues.

V and J are TRBV5-1 and TRBJ2-5; 9 bases fit TRBD2. CDR3 length equals 15 residues. Germline V gene lookup returns CDR1 SGHRS and CDR2 YFSETQ. V was pared by 4 bases and J by 1 base, with 5 bases of the junction left unmatched. CDR3 residues: CASSTRLAAQETQYF. In DNA form, the CDR3 reads TGCGCCAGCAGCACCCGACTAGCGGCCCAAGAGACCCAGTACTTC.

This sequence joins TRBV6-4 and TRBJ2-2; TRBD2 agrees at 7 bases. The germline V gene has CDR1 MRHNA and CDR2 SNTAGT. Trimming at V came to 3 bases and at J to 3 bases, leaving 4 bases not matched to a gene. The CDR3 covers 15 residues. CDR3 nucleotide sequence: TGTGCCAGCAGTGAAATAGCGGGCTACACCGGGGAGCTGTTTTTT. Its translation: CASSEIAGYTGELFF.

The chain employs TRBV5-1 and TRBJ1-1; D is ambiguous. Germline V gives CDR1 SGHRS, CDR2 YFSETQ. CDR3 length equals 16 residues. V shed 2 bases and J shed 4 bases, with 18 bases lying between them. CDR3 sequence (DNA): TGCGCCAGCAGCTTTGAGGCAGAAGCCCGTGGCACTGAAGCTTTCTTT. This translates into CASSFEAEARGTEAFF.